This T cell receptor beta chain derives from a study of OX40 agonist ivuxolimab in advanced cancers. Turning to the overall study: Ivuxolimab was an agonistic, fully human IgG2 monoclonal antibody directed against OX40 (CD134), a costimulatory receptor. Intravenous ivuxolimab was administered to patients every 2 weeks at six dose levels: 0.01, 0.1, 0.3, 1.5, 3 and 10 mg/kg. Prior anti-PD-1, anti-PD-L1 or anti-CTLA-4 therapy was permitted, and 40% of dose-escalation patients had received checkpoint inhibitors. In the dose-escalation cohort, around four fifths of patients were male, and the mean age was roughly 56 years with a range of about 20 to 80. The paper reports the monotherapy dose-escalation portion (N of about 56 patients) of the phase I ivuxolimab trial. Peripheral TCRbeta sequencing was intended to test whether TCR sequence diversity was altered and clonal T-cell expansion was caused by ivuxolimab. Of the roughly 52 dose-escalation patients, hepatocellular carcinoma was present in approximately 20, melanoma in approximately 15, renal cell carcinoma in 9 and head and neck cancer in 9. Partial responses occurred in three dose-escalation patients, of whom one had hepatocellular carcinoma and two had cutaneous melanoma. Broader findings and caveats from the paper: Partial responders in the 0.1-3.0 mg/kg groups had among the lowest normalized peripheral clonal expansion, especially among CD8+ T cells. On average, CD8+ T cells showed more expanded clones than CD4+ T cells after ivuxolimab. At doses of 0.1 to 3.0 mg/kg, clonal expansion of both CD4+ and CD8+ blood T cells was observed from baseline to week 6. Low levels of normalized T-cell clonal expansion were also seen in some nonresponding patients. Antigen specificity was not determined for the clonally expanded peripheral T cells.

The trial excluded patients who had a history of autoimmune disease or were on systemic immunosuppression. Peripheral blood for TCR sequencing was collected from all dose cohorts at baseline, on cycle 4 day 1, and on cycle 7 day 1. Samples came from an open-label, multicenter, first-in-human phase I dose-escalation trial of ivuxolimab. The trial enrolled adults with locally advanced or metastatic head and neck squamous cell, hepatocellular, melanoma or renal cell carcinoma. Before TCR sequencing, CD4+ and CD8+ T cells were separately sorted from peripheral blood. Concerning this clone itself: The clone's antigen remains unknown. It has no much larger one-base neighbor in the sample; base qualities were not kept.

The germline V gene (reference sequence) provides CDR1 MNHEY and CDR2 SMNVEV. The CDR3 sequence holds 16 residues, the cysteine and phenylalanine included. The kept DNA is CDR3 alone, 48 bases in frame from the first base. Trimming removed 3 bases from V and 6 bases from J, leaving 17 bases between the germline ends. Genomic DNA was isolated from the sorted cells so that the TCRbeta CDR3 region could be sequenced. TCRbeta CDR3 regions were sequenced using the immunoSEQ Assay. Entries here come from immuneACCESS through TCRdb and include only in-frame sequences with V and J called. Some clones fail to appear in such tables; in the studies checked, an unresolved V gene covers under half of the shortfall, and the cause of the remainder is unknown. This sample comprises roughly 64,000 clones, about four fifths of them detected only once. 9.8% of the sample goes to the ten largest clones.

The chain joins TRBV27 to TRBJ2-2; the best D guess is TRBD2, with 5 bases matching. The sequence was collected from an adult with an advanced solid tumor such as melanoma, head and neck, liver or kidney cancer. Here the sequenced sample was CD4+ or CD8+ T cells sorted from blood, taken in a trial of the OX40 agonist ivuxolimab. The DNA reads TGTGCCAGCAGTTTGCCGACACCCCGGAGGCCCGGGGAGCTGTTTTTT. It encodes CASSLPTPRRPGELFF.